The 24 T cell receptor beta chains listed next were all sequenced from one sample in a study of beta chain features in type 1 diabetes. Since all of the isolated RNA was reverse transcribed, expressed TCRB transcripts were what got sequenced. Clones were read by immunoSEQ multiplex PCR, and TCRdb kept only the in-frame ones, dropping some. The top ten clones hold under 0.095% of a sample with about 620,000 clones, around a sixth of them seen once. Sequencing input: naive CD4+ T cells from blood. All receptors come from a man between 18 and 29 years old in good health.

This clone was seen a handful of times. This chain uses TRBV9 with TRBJ2-3, with a weak D call TRBD2 (6 bases). V dropped 0 bases and J dropped 5 bases, with 19 bases sitting between them. Germline V gene sequence: CDR1 SGDLS, CDR2 YYNGEE. CDR3 size: 17 residues. CDR3 residues: CASSVEPPGPGEDTQYF. In nucleotides, the CDR3 is TGTGCCAGCAGCGTAGAACCCCCGGGCCCGGGGGAAGATACGCAGTATTTT.

As for this clone: The junction does not match germline at one end; this may be a read error. The chain uses TRBV7-7 and TRBJ2-1, with 9 positions matching TRBD2. The CDR3 has 15 residues. Germline CDR1 SSHAT, CDR2 FNYEAQ (reference sequence). CDR3 bases: TGTGCTAGCAGCCTCGGGACTAGCTACGTGCATGAGCAGTTCTTC. Amino acids: CASSLGTSYVHEQFF. Complete variable domain (other parts from reference TRBV7-7 and TRBJ2-1): GAGVSQSPRYKVTKRGQDVTLRCDPISSHATLYWYQQALGQGPEFLTYFNYEAQPDKSGLPSDRFSAERPEGSISTLTIQRTEQRDSAMYRCASSLGTSYVHEQFFGPGTRLTVL.

This chain links TRBV5-4 with TRBJ2-3; D may be TRBD2 (8 bases). The CDR3 sequence is 16 residues long. The germline CDR1 and CDR2 sequences are SGHNT and YYREEE (reference sequence). The V end lost 4 bases, the J end lost 4 bases, and 19 bases lay between the germline ends. DNA of the CDR3: TGTGCCAGCAGCCCGGGGGGGAACAGGGGCCCAGATACGCAGTATTTT. It codes for CASSPGGNRGPDTQYF.

Only a few counts were recorded for this clone. This chain joins TRBV7-8 and TRBJ2-3, with D unclear. Per germline, CDR1 SGHVS and CDR2 FQNEAQ. The CDR3 totals 11 residues. V dropped 0 bases and J dropped 11 bases, with 6 bases sitting between them. The CDR3 region has the DNA TGTGCCAGCAGCTTAGCGGTGCGGCAGTATTTT. Its protein product is CASSLAVRQYF.

This clone was counted a few times. The chain combines TRBV7-2 with TRBJ2-7; the match to TRBD1 covers 8 bases. V dropped 5 bases and J dropped 3; count of bases not matched to a gene: 6. Germline CDR1 reads SGHTA; CDR2 reads FQGNSA. This CDR3 spans 14 amino acids. DNA for the CDR3: TGTGCCAGCAGCGGAGACAGGGGAAACTACGAGCAGTACTTC. It is translated as CASSGDRGNYEQYF.

The CDR3 region is CASSPDRGSHEQYF. The CDR3 DNA follows: TGTGCCAGCTCACCAGACAGGGGATCCCACGAGCAGTACTTC. V usage is TRBV18 and J usage is TRBJ2-7; 8 nucleotides match TRBD1. V lost 2 bases, J lost 5 bases, and 5 bases stayed unmatched. CDR1 is KGHSH, CDR2 LQKENI, per germline. This CDR3 has 14 amino acids. Together with reference TRBV18 and TRBJ2-7, the CDR3 gives the full variable domain: NAGVMQNPRHLVRRRGQEARLRCSPMKGHSHVYWYRQLPEEGLKFMVYLQKENIIDESGMPKERFSAEFPKEGPSILRIQQVVRGDSAAYFCASSPDRGSHEQYFGPGTRLTVT.

The chain combines TRBV11-1 with TRBJ2-1; 7 nucleotides align to TRBD1. The length of the CDR3 is 15 residues. Germline V gene lookup returns CDR1 SGHAT and CDR2 FQDESV (reference sequence). After removal of 4 bases from V and 4 bases from J, the junction contained 7 bases not matched to a gene. CDR3 DNA sequence: TGTGCCAGCAGCTCGGACAGGAACCTGTACAATGAGCAGTTCTTC. Amino acid sequence: CASSSDRNLYNEQFF. The variable domain in full, with the rest retrieved from reference TRBV11-1 and TRBJ2-1, is EAEVAQSPRYKITEKSQAVAFWCDPISGHATLYWYRQILGQGPELLVQFQDESVVDDSQLPKDRFSAERLKGVDSTLKIQPAELGDSAMYLCASSSDRNLYNEQFFGPGTRLTVL.

V usage is TRBV11-1 and J usage is TRBJ2-1; 7 bases are a match to TRBD1. The CDR3 is 18 residues long. CDR1 SGHAT and CDR2 FQDESV come from the germline V gene (reference sequence). V lost 5 bases to trimming and J lost 0 bases; unmatched junction nucleotides: 13. The chain's CDR3 is CASSPQDRMSHSYNEQFF. CDR3 nucleotide sequence: TGTGCCAGCAGCCCTCAGGACAGGATGTCACACTCCTACAATGAGCAGTTCTTC.

This clone was seen many times. The gene calls are TRBV18 and TRBJ2-4; D is possibly TRBD1 (6 bases). This CDR3 comprises 14 residues. The germline gives CDR1 KGHSH, CDR2 LQKENI. V was clipped by 2 bases and J by 7 bases, with 12 bases between them. The CDR3 spells CASSPFTGSNIQYF. The CDR3 DNA is TGTGCCAGCTCACCATTCACAGGGTCTAACATTCAGTACTTC.

Only a few counts were recorded for this clone. The chain joins TRBV28 to TRBJ2-7, with 10 positions matching TRBD1. CDR1 is MDHEN, CDR2 SYDVKM, per germline. The CDR3 totals 16 residues. V trimming: 6 bases; J trimming: 6 bases; junction bases outside the gene matches: 14. Here the CDR3 DNA reads TGTGCCAGCAGGCCCATCCGGGACAGGGGCTTTGGCGAGCAGTACTTC. Translating it yields CASRPIRDRGFGEQYF.

The rearrangement uses TRBV5-4 and TRBJ2-5; D is unresolved. CDR3 length: 16 residues. CDR1 is SGHNT, CDR2 YYREEE, per germline (reference sequence). Trimming stripped 4 bases from V and 2 bases from J, with 18 bases between. Here the CDR3 reads CASSQPGKAVQETQYF. The CDR3 nucleotides are TGTGCCAGCAGCCAACCAGGCAAGGCGGTTCAAGAGACCCAGTACTTC.

The V call is TRBV29-1, the J call TRBJ2-1, with 8 bases aligning to TRBD1. Germline CDR1 is SQVTM and CDR2 is ANQGSEA. After removal of 5 bases from V and 7 bases from J, the junction contained 7 bases not matched to a gene. The CDR3 has 13 amino acids. In nucleotides, the CDR3 is TGCAGCGTTTCGGGCAGGGGGCGAAATGAGCAGTTCTTC. Translating it yields CSVSGRGRNEQFF.

This sequence joins TRBV5-4 and TRBJ2-3, with 13 bases aligning to TRBD2. Germline V gene sequence: CDR1 SGHNT, CDR2 YYREEE (reference sequence). This CDR3 contains 16 residues. After removal of 0 bases from V and 5 bases from J, the junction contained 3 bases not matched to a gene. As DNA, the CDR3 is TGTGCCAGCAGCTTGGGGACTAGCGGGAGTCAAGATACGCAGTATTTT. Translated, it gives CASSLGTSGSQDTQYF.

In its sample, this clone was seen a few times. The rearrangement uses TRBV30 and TRBJ2-2, with a possible D match to TRBD1 (6 bases). V was clipped by 8 bases and J by 5 bases, with 18 bases between them. The CDR3 spans 14 residues. CDR1 GTSNPN and CDR2 SVGIG come from the germline V gene (reference sequence). In nucleotides, the CDR3 is TGTGCCGCCTCCCGGCTAGGGGGAACCGGGGAGCTGTTTTTT. Protein product: CAASRLGGTGELFF.

This chain uses TRBV5-1 with TRBJ2-2; D ambiguous. Germline V CDR1 and CDR2: SGHRS, YFSETQ. The CDR3 is 13 residues long. Trimming removed 0 bases at V and 6 bases at J, with 6 bases between. CDR3 sequence reads: CASSLGASGELFF. CDR3 nucleotide sequence: TGCGCCAGCAGCTTGGGTGCTTCCGGGGAGCTGTTTTTT.

The genes are TRBV29-1 and TRBJ1-1, with D perhaps matching TRBD1 (5 bases). Trimming removed 4 bases at V and 6 bases at J, with 9 bases between. This CDR3 spans 11 amino acids. CDR1 SQVTM and CDR2 ANQGSEA come from the germline V gene. CDR3 amino acids: CSVGREAEAFF. The CDR3 coding sequence is TGCAGCGTTGGCAGGGAAGCTGAAGCTTTCTTT. The entire variable domain, with the rest obtained from reference TRBV29-1 and TRBJ1-1, is as follows: SAVISQKPSRDICQRGTSLTIQCQVDSQVTMMFWYRQQPGQSLTLIATANQGSEATYESGFVIDKFPISRPNLTFSTLTVSNMSPEDSSIYLCSVGREAEAFFGQGTRLTVV.

This clone was found a few times. The chain joins TRBV7-2 to TRBJ2-2; D is uncertain. This CDR3 comprises 12 residues. Trimming took 0 bases from V and 7 from J, leaving 3 bases between them. The V gene's germline CDR1 is SGHTA and CDR2 FQGNSA. The CDR3 bases are TGTGCCAGCAGCTTAGCGGGCGGGGAGCTGTTTTTT. Protein: CASSLAGGELFF.

Only a few counts were recorded for this clone. The chain recombines TRBV2 with TRBJ2-5; 8 bases are shared with TRBD2. The V segment lost 5 bases and the J segment 3 bases; nucleotides outside the gene matches: 14. The CDR3 sequence is 17 residues long. CDR1 and CDR2 (germline): SNHLY, FYNNEI. In DNA, the CDR3 is TGTGCCAGCAGTTCCTTTCCGGGGGGGTCGGGCAAAGAGACCCAGTACTTC. This gives the protein CASSSFPGGSGKETQYF.

The chain recombines TRBV10-3 with TRBJ1-1; TRBD1 agrees at 7 bases. V gave up 2 bases and J gave up 0 bases; unmatched junction bases: 6. Germline V CDR1 and CDR2: ENHRY, SYGVKD. This CDR3 is built from 16 residues. The CDR3 sequence is CAISERKTGMNTEAFF. CDR3 bases: TGTGCCATCAGTGAGCGAAAGACAGGGATGAACACTGAAGCTTTCTTT.

This clone was counted only a few times. The gene calls are TRBV18 and TRBJ1-6; the D is unclear. V shed 1 base and J shed 8 bases, with 6 bases lying between them. Germline CDR1 and CDR2: KGHSH and LQKENI. The length of the CDR3 is 13 residues. The chain's CDR3 is CASSPLLDSPLHF. DNA of the CDR3: TGTGCCAGCTCACCACTGTTGGATTCACCCCTCCACTTT.

This clone was seen a handful of times. V is TRBV20-1 and J is TRBJ1-2, with no clear D. Germline V gene lookup returns CDR1 DFQATT and CDR2 SNEGSKA (reference sequence). CDR3 length: 10 residues. V lost 5 bases to trimming and J lost 8 bases, with 9 bases between them. CDR3: CSAGREGYTF. CDR3 coding DNA: TGCAGTGCTGGCCGTGAGGGCTACACCTTC.

V usage is TRBV5-4 and J usage is TRBJ2-5, with D perhaps being TRBD1 or TRBD2 (7 bases each). V was cut by 3 bases and J by 5 bases, with 14 bases left in between. The CDR3 is made up of 14 amino acids. Germline CDR1 SGHNT, CDR2 YYREEE (reference sequence). The DNA of the CDR3 is TGTGCCAGCAGCTCCGACCAGGGGGGGGAGACCCAGTACTTC. Translated: CASSSDQGGETQYF.

The rearrangement joins TRBV7-2 to TRBJ1-6, with no clear D. V was clipped by 1 base and J by 5 bases, with 6 bases between them. This CDR3 is built from 14 residues. Germline V gene sequence: CDR1 SGHTA, CDR2 FQGNSA. The CDR3 DNA is TGTGCCAGCAGCTTAGGGGCAAATAATTCACCCCTCCACTTT. It translates to CASSLGANNSPLHF.

In its sample, this clone was seen a few times. The rearrangement joins TRBV29-1 to TRBJ2-5; the match to TRBD2 covers 9 bases. The V gene end was trimmed by 4 bases and the J gene end by 2 bases; junction bases not matched to a gene: 5. From germline, CDR1 is SQVTM and CDR2 ANQGSEA. This CDR3 has 14 residues. The CDR3 reads CSVVAGDTQETQYF. In DNA, the CDR3 is TGCAGCGTTGTAGCGGGGGATACGCAAGAGACCCAGTACTTC.